One and the same sample provided the 5 T cell receptor beta chains below, sequenced in a study of blood T cell repertoires in COVID-19. Profiled with immunoSEQ multiplex PCR; TCRdb holds only in-frame clones, not every one. This sample carries over 250,000 clones, 70% to 75% of them seen once, and the ten largest clones take about 3.5%. Material for sequencing was peripheral blood. The receptors originated from a woman older than 75 with acute or convalescent COVID-19.

This chain joins TRBV7-9 and TRBJ1-2; no firm D call. Trimming pared 10 bases from V and 5 bases from J, leaving 20 bases between. From germline, CDR1 is SEHNR and CDR2 FQNEAQ (reference sequence). This CDR3 has 14 residues. Here the CDR3 DNA reads TGTGCCACGTCCGGAGGAGCCCTTTTATATGGCTACACCTTC. Its protein is CATSGGALLYGYTF.

The CDR3 is CASRRTGNTEAFF. CDR3 coding DNA: TGTGCCAGCAGACGCACGGGTAACACTGAAGCTTTCTTT. V and J are TRBV11-1 and TRBJ1-1; no clear D. V lost 6 bases and J lost 2, with 10 bases in between. The CDR3 has 13 amino acids. Germline V lookup: CDR1 SGHAT, CDR2 FQDESV (reference sequence).

The V call is TRBV25-1, the J call TRBJ1-6, with TRBD1 matching 9 bases. The V gene end was trimmed by 4 bases and the J gene end by 4 bases; junction bases not matched to a gene: 8. The CDR3 is 17 amino acids. In germline, CDR1 is MGHDK, CDR2 SYGVNS. CDR3 in amino acids: CASSAAQGAGYNSPLHF. Written as DNA, the CDR3 is TGTGCCAGCAGTGCGGCACAGGGGGCGGGGTATAATTCACCCCTCCACTTT.

CDR3 loop: CASSLGSEETQYF. DNA of the CDR3: TGCGCCAGCAGCTTGGGGTCAGAAGAGACCCAGTACTTC. The chain couples TRBV5-1 to TRBJ2-5; D ambiguous. Germline CDR1 SGHRS, CDR2 YFSETQ. V was shortened by 0 bases and J by 3 bases, with 6 bases between the two germline ends. The CDR3 has 13 residues.

Only a few counts were recorded for this clone. J is TRBJ2-7 and V is TRBV5-6; 11 bases agree with TRBD1. Unmatched junction bases numbered 4, after V lost 3 bases and J lost 5 bases. The CDR3 is made up of 14 amino acids. Germline V lookup: CDR1 SGHDT, CDR2 YYEEEE. CDR3 residues: CASSWDRGKDEQYF. DNA for the CDR3: TGTGCCAGCAGCTGGGACAGGGGGAAGGACGAGCAGTACTTC.